The clone carrying this T cell receptor beta chain was seen more than once but under ten times. Researchers amplified the TCR beta CDR3 regions from RNA transcripts. HTBI primers were employed in a first-round RT-PCR of the TCR CDR3. TCRdb used MiXCR to reprocess the multiplex PCR reads, holding one entry per CDR3 protein. Of a few hundred thousand distinct CDR3 sequences listed, approximately 18% are singletons. These data belong to a study of T cells in Graves' hyperthyroidism and ophthalmopathy. The wider study: Before any treatment, at initial diagnosis, peripheral blood was collected.

Source material for PBMCs was roughly 10 ml fresh peripheral blood. The origin of this receptor is a woman aged 45-65 years with Graves' hyperthyroidism. Source material: blood.

Here the CDR3 reads CASSSGQGTIYNEQFF. CDR3 nucleotide sequence: TGTGCCAGCAGCTCCGGACAGGGGACCATCTACAATGAGCAGTTCTTC. The chain couples TRBV5-5 to TRBJ2-1, with 9 bases that match TRBD1. The germline gives CDR1 SGHKS, CDR2 YYEKEE (reference sequence). The CDR3 extends over 16 amino acids. The ends lost 3 bases at V and 3 bases at J; junction bases unmatched: 7.